The clone carrying this TCR beta chain was seen just once. This sample stems from a study of OX40 agonist ivuxolimab in advanced cancers. Background on the study: Intravenous ivuxolimab was administered to patients every 2 weeks at 0.01 to 10 mg/kg. Prior checkpoint blockade (anti-PD-1, anti-PD-L1 or anti-CTLA-4) was permitted; around 37% had it.

Samples were taken at baseline and on day 1 of cycles 4 and 7. Sequenced by immunoSEQ multiplex PCR; TCRdb stores in-frame clones only, minus some. The sample carries about 50,000 clones, roughly 89% recorded once. The CDR3 length is 17 residues. Losses at the gene ends were 4 bases for V and 4 bases for J; bases not matched to a gene: 12. Germline CDR1 reads SEHNR; CDR2 reads FQNEAQ (reference sequence). The chain couples TRBV7-9 to TRBJ1-2, with 10 positions matching TRBD1. The TCR comes from an adult with an advanced solid tumor such as melanoma, head and neck, liver or kidney cancer. The source was CD4+ or CD8+ T cells sorted from blood, collected in a trial of the OX40 agonist ivuxolimab. DNA for the CDR3: TGTGCCAGCAGCTGGACCGGGACAGGGGTTTTGGGCTATGGCTACACCTTC. It yields the protein CASSWTGTGVLGYGYTF.